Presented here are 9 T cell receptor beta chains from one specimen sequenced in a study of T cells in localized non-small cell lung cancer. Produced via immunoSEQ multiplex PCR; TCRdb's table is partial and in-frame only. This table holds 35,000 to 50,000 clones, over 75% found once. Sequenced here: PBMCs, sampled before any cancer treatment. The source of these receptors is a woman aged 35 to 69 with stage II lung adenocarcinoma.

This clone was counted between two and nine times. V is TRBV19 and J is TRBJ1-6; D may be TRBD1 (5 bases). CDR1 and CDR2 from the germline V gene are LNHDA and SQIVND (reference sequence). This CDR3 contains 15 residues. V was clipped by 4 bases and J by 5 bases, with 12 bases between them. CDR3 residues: CASSTTDSHNSPLHF. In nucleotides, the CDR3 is TGTGCCAGTAGTACGACCGACAGTCATAATTCACCCCTCCACTTT.

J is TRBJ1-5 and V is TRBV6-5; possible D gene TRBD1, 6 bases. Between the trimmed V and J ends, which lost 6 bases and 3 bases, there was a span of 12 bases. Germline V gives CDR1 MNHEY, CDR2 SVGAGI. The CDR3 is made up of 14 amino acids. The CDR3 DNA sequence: TGTGCCAGCAGCCCTGGACAGATCAATCAGCCCCAGCATTTT. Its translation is CASSPGQINQPQHF.

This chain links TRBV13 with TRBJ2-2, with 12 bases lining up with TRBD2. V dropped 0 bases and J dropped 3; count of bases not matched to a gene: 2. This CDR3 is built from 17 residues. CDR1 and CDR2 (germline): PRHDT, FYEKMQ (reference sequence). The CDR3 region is CASSLGGTSGYTGELFF. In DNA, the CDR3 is TGTGCCAGCAGCTTAGGCGGGACTAGCGGGTACACCGGGGAGCTGTTTTTT.

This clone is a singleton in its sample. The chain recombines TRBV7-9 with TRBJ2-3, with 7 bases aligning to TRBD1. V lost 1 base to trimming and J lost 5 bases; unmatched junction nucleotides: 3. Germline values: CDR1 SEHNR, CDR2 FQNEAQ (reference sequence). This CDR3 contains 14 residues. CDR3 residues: CASSLVQGRDTQYF. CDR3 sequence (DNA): TGTGCCAGCAGCTTAGTACAGGGGAGAGATACGCAGTATTTT.

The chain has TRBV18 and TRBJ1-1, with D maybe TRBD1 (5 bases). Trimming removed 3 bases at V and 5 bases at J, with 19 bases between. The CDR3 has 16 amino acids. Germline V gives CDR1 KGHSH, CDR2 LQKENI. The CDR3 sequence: CASSPRLPGGGTEAFF. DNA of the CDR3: TGTGCCAGCTCACCCCGCCTTCCCGGCGGGGGAACTGAAGCTTTCTTT.

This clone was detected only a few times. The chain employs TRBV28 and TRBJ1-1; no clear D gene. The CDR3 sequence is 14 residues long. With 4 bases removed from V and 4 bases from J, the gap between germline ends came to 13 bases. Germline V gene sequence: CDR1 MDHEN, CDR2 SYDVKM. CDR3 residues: CASSSLGESTEAFF. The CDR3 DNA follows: TGTGCCAGCAGTTCCCTCGGGGAGAGCACTGAAGCTTTCTTT.

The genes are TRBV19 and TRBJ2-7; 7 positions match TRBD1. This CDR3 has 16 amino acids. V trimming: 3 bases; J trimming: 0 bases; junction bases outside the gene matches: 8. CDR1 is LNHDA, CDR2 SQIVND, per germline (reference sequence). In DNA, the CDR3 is TGTGCCAGTAGTATCGTCGGGACAGCCAACTCCTACGAGCAGTACTTC. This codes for CASSIVGTANSYEQYF.

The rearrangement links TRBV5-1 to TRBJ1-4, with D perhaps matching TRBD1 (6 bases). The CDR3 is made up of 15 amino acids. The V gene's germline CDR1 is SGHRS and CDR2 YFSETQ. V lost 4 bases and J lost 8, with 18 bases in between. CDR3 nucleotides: TGCGCCAGCAGCGGACCACAGGGATCAGGAGAAAAACTGTTTTTT. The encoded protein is CASSGPQGSGEKLFF. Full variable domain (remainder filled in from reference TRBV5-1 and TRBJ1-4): KAGVTQTPRYLIKTRGQQVTLSCSPISGHRSVSWYQQTPGQGLQFLFEYFSETQRNKGNFPGRFSGRQFSNSRSEMNVSTLELGDSALYLCASSGPQGSGEKLFFGSGTQLSVL.

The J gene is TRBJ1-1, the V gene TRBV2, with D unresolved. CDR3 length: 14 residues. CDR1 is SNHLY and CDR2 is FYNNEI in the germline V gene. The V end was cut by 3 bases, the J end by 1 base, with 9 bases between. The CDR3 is CASSERRRNTEAFF. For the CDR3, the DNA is TGTGCCAGCAGTGAGCGGAGGCGGAACACTGAAGCTTTCTTT.